Listed here is a single T cell receptor (beta chain). These data belong to a study of technical replicates of blood from several donors. Produced via immunoSEQ multiplex PCR; TCRdb's table is partial and in-frame only. The sample includes about 75,000 clones, about 97% of them seen just once. V was clipped by 5 bases and J by 6 bases; unmatched bases: 3. Germline-derived CDR1 and CDR2 are SGHAT and FQNNGV. The CDR3 sequence is 13 residues long. Sequencing input: T cells isolated from PBMCs. This TCR came from a human donor in good health. The rearrangement uses TRBV11-2 and TRBJ2-2; 7 nucleotides align to TRBD2. In nucleotides, the CDR3 is TGTGCCAGCAGCATGGGAGGGCCCGGGGAGCTGTTTTTT. This codes for CASSMGGPGELFF.